This TCR beta chain comes out of a study of cytomegalovirus exposure and HLA in healthy donors. The CDR3 has 12 amino acids, counting both end residues. Per germline, CDR1 SGHRS and CDR2 YFSETQ. The PCR used 60 Vbeta and 13 Jbeta primers. Here immunoSEQ multiplex PCR was the method, and the copy in TCRdb shows in-frame clones only, minus some. The sample consists of about 270,000 clones, 65% to 85% of them appearing once. Only a few counts were recorded for this clone. This likely comes from a read error, as the CDR3 has no conserved phenylalanine or tryptophan at its end. The limits of the CDR3 on the DNA are not certain, so only TCRdb's listed CDR3 is given.

The receptor was isolated from a female donor in good health and CMV-seronegative. Input material: PBMCs. The V and J genes are TRBV5-1 and TRBJ2-7; the tabulated D call, TRBD1, remains unverified against the DNA. The CDR3 reads CASSLTGDRATI.